The 18 T cell receptor beta chains below were found in one sample sequenced in a study of T cell responses to AZD1222 COVID-19 vaccine. The repertoire was sequenced with immunoSEQ multiplex PCR; TCRdb's copy has only in-frame clones and lacks some. In the table there are tens of thousands of clones, approximately 88% of which are singletons. The specimen comprised peripheral blood, sampled on day 0 of AZD1222 vaccination. All receptors derive from an adult in good health.

This chain connects TRBV27 to TRBJ2-7, with 12 bases aligning to TRBD2. V shed 4 bases, J shed 2 bases, and the junction held 0 bases outside the gene matches. The CDR3 extends over 14 amino acids. Germline V gene data show CDR1 as MNHEY and CDR2 as SMNVEV (reference sequence). The CDR3 DNA sequence: TGTGCCAGCAGTTGGACTAGCGGGACCTACGAGCAGTACTTC. The encoded protein is CASSWTSGTYEQYF.

This clone was found once. The chain uses TRBV7-6 and TRBJ2-3; perhaps TRBD2 as D (7 bases). The length of the CDR3 is 15 residues. The V end was cut by 4 bases, the J end by 2 bases, with 13 bases between. Germline loops: CDR1 SGHVS, CDR2 FNYEAQ. In DNA, the CDR3 is TGTGCCAGCAGCTCGGGGGGCGGGGTCACAGATACGCAGTATTTT. This codes for CASSSGGGVTDTQYF.

The V call is TRBV5-1, the J call TRBJ2-2; tentatively, D is TRBD2 (5 bases). There are 16 residues in the CDR3. V lost 4 bases to trimming and J lost 7 bases, with 20 bases between them. Germline V gene data show CDR1 as SGHRS and CDR2 as YFSETQ. The CDR3 loop is CASSLISGTGNGELFF. The CDR3 coding sequence is TGCGCCAGCAGCCTCATTTCCGGAACCGGGAACGGGGAGCTGTTTTTT.

The chain employs TRBV9 and TRBJ2-2; D not certain. The length of the CDR3 is 15 residues. CDR1 is SGDLS, CDR2 YYNGEE, per germline. V was trimmed by 0 bases and J by 4 bases, leaving 10 bases between them. The CDR3, as DNA: TGTGCCAGCAGCGTAGTCTTCGGCTCCACCGGGGAGCTGTTTTTT. It yields the protein CASSVVFGSTGELFF.

The chain carries TRBV19 and TRBJ2-1; D not certain. Between the trimmed V and J ends, which lost 10 bases and 8 bases, there was a span of 12 bases. CDR3 length: 11 residues. The germline V gene has CDR1 LNHDA and CDR2 SQIVND (reference sequence). Here the CDR3 reads CATSEIDEQFF. The DNA for the CDR3 is TGTGCCACCTCTGAGATAGATGAGCAGTTCTTC.

The chain joins TRBV30 to TRBJ1-2, with a possible D match to TRBD1 (5 bases). Germline loops: CDR1 GTSNPN, CDR2 SVGIG (reference sequence). There are 12 residues in the CDR3. Trimming shortened V by 5 bases and J by 5 bases, and 12 bases separated the two germline ends. CDR3 coding DNA: TGTGCCTGGTCAAGCAGGGTTTATGGCTACACCTTC. Protein sequence: CAWSSRVYGYTF.

The chain carries TRBV5-1 and TRBJ1-5; D remains unclear. The CDR3 runs to 13 residues. Germline V gene lookup returns CDR1 SGHRS and CDR2 YFSETQ. V lost 0 bases, J lost 6 bases, and 7 bases lay in between. CDR3 coding DNA: TGCGCCAGCAGCTTGGGGACCAGTCAGCCCCAGCATTTT. This translates into CASSLGTSQPQHF.

The chain carries TRBV5-3 and TRBJ2-2; the match to TRBD2 covers 8 bases. TRBV5-3 carries the ORF label, with uncertain function. The length of the CDR3 is 15 residues. V lost 6 bases, J lost 5 bases, and 9 bases stayed unmatched. CDR3 in amino acids: CARNLAGYYTGELFF. The CDR3 bases are TGTGCCAGAAACTTAGCGGGATACTATACCGGGGAGCTGTTTTTT.

This chain links TRBV6-5 with TRBJ2-3, with TRBD1 matching 7 bases. Germline CDR1 MNHEY, CDR2 SVGAGI. V dropped 7 bases and J dropped 2; count of bases not matched to a gene: 6. The CDR3 has 14 residues. The CDR3 sequence is CASKRTGATDTQYF. The CDR3 bases are TGTGCCAGCAAAAGGACAGGAGCCACAGATACGCAGTATTTT.

The chain couples TRBV7-8 to TRBJ1-1, with D possibly TRBD1 on 6 matching bases. Trimming left V 2 bases short and J 8 bases short, with 15 bases between. This CDR3 spans 14 amino acids. Germline loops: CDR1 SGHVS, CDR2 FQNEAQ. The CDR3 here is CASSLNEAGVEAFF. CDR3 sequence (DNA): TGTGCCAGCAGCTTAAATGAGGCAGGGGTGGAAGCTTTCTTT.

The chain has TRBV9 and TRBJ2-2; 12 bases fit TRBD2. The trim removed 4 bases at V and 8 bases at J, leaving 12 bases unmatched. CDR3 length: 17 residues. Germline assignment: CDR1 SGDLS and CDR2 YYNGEE. The CDR3, as DNA: TGTGCCAGCAGCCCGCGGAGGACTAGCGGGGTAGGAGGGGAGCTGTTTTTT. As protein: CASSPRRTSGVGGELFF.

V is TRBV12-3 or TRBV12-4 and J is TRBJ1-1, with D tentatively TRBD1 (6 bases). Trimming left V 6 bases short and J 6 bases short, with 14 bases between. This CDR3 contains 13 residues. CDR3 DNA: TGTGCCAGCAGGGCTAACAGGGTTCCTGAAGCTTTCTTT. Its protein product is CASRANRVPEAFF.

The rearrangement uses TRBV10-2 and TRBJ2-1; 7 bases fit TRBD2. The trim removed 2 bases at V and 5 bases at J, leaving 12 bases unmatched. The germline V gene has CDR1 WSHSY and CDR2 SAAADI. The CDR3 contains 17 residues. This CDR3 reads CASSEPSLAGDDNEQFF. The CDR3 nucleotides are TGCGCCAGCAGTGAGCCTTCATTGGCGGGAGACGACAATGAGCAGTTCTTC.

On this clone: This CDR3 fails to terminate in the conserved phenylalanine or tryptophan, so it likely reflects a read error. No DNA is shown, since the ends of the CDR3 on it are uncertain; the CDR3 is the one TCRdb lists. The chain links TRBV19 to TRBJ1-1. Germline V CDR1 and CDR2: LNHDA, SQIVND (reference sequence). Counting both end residues, the CDR3 totals 10 amino acids. CDR3 protein: CASSIDRDEI.

The V and J genes are TRBV7-9 and TRBJ1-1; no firm D call. V lost 2 bases and J lost 8, with 9 bases in between. Germline CDR1 SEHNR, CDR2 FQNEAQ (reference sequence). The CDR3 contains 12 residues. CDR3 in amino acids: CASSLRPSEAFF. The CDR3 DNA follows: TGTGCCAGCAGCTTACGGCCCAGCGAAGCTTTCTTT.

The rearrangement uses TRBV11-3 and TRBJ1-4, with D uncertain. With 5 bases removed from V and 0 bases from J, the gap between germline ends came to 16 bases. CDR3 length: 17 amino acids. Germline V gene sequence: CDR1 SGHNT, CDR2 YENEEA. CDR3 in amino acids: CASSLRSEIATNEKLFF. CDR3 nucleotides: TGTGCCAGCAGCCTCAGATCGGAGATTGCAACTAATGAAAAACTGTTTTTT.

The V and J genes are TRBV7-2 and TRBJ2-7; the match to TRBD1 covers 8 bases. Germline assignment: CDR1 SGHTA and CDR2 FQGNSA. Trimming took 2 bases from V and 6 from J; bases not matched to a gene: 9. The CDR3 runs 15 residues. As DNA, the CDR3 is TGTGCCAGCAGCTTACGGTCTGGACAGGGAAGCGAGCAGTACTTC. It codes for CASSLRSGQGSEQYF.

A single count supports this clone. The chain couples TRBV18 to TRBJ2-7, with 7 bases lining up with TRBD1. Unmatched junction bases numbered 4, after V lost 3 bases and J lost 2 bases. This CDR3 comprises 14 residues. Germline-derived CDR1 and CDR2 are KGHSH and LQKENI. The CDR3 DNA reads as TGTGCCAGCTCACCGGGACAGCCACCCTACGAGCAGTACTTC. The encoded protein is CASSPGQPPYEQYF.